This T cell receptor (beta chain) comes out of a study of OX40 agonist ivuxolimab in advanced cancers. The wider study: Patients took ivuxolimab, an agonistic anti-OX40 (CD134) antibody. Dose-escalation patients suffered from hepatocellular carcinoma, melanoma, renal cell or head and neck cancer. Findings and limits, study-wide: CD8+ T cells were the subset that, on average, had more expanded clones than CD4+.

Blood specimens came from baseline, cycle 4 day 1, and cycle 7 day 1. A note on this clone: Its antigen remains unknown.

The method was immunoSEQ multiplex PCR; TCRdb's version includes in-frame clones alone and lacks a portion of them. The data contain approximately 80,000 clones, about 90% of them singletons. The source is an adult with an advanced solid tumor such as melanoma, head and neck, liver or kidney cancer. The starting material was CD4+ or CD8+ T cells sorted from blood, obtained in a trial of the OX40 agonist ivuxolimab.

CDR3 DNA sequence: TGCGCCAGCAGCTTGGTAAACCAGGGTAGGGGCTCCTACAATGAGCAGTTCTTC. It is translated as CASSLVNQGRGSYNEQFF. The J gene is TRBJ2-1, the V gene TRBV5-1, with D maybe TRBD1 (5 bases). Trimming pared 0 bases from V and 0 bases from J, leaving 16 bases between. The germline CDR1 and CDR2 sequences are SGHRS and YFSETQ. This CDR3 contains 18 residues.